In this sample, the clone carrying this T cell receptor beta chain turned up a few times. Its target is not known. This could be a read error, since a much larger clone is one nucleotide away. The CDR3 contains 15 residues. Germline V gene data show CDR1 as SGHVS and CDR2 as FNYEAQ. These data originate in a study of blood T cells in healthy people across ages. Study-wide results and caveats: Naive T cell percentage showed a strong correlation with TCR beta diversity. From one million sequenced T cells, diversity estimates were lower bounds.

Together with a sample-barcoded 5' primer, a J-beta primer mix was included in a second PCR lasting about 6 to 11 cycles. Via MiXCR, TCRdb re-called the 5' RACE reads, giving one row per CDR3 protein. The sample has 630,000 or so distinct CDR3 sequences; 25% to 30% are singletons. This chain uses TRBV7-6 with TRBJ2-5; 7 bases match TRBD2. This sequence was found in a woman at least 80 years old in good health. The sequenced material came from blood. The DNA for the CDR3 is TGTGCCGGCAGCTTAGCGCTGGGTAGCGGGGAGACCCAGTACTTC. Protein product: CAGSLALGSGETQYF.